One sample yielded the 25 T cell receptor beta chains listed below, sequenced in a study of cytomegalovirus exposure and HLA in healthy donors. PCR employed 60 Vbeta and 13 Jbeta primers. Sequenced by immunoSEQ multiplex PCR; TCRdb stores in-frame clones only, minus some. The data hold 100,000 to 150,000 clones, with over 65% observed a single time. Sequencing used PBMCs. These receptors were taken from a man between 18 and 35 years old in good health and CMV-seropositive.

The rearrangement links TRBV19 to TRBJ2-7; D might be TRBD2 (5 bases). This CDR3 has 14 amino acids. V lost 6 bases, J lost 1 base, and 13 bases lay in between. Germline V CDR1 and CDR2: LNHDA, SQIVND (reference sequence). As DNA, the CDR3 is TGTGCCAGTAGGGAAGCCCGGGGTTCCTACGAGCAGTACTTC. Translated, it gives CASREARGSYEQYF.

This clone was detected only a few times. The chain links TRBV6-5 to TRBJ1-3; D is possibly TRBD1 (5 bases). This CDR3 is built from 13 residues. Germline values: CDR1 MNHEY, CDR2 SVGAGI. Trimming pared 3 bases from V and 7 bases from J, leaving 10 bases between. The CDR3 region is CASSYSKGNTIYF. The CDR3 nucleotides are TGTGCCAGCAGTTATTCCAAGGGGAACACCATATATTTT.

The chain links TRBV19 to TRBJ2-2; 8 bases are a match to TRBD1. CDR3 length: 16 residues. The ends lost 9 bases at V and 4 bases at J; junction bases unmatched: 13. Germline V lookup: CDR1 LNHDA, CDR2 SQIVND (reference sequence). The CDR3: CASFPGQATFTGELFF. CDR3 nucleotide sequence: TGTGCCAGCTTCCCGGGACAGGCGACCTTCACCGGGGAGCTGTTTTTT.

This chain joins TRBV6-1 and TRBJ2-3, with a possible D match to TRBD1 (6 bases). Trimming took 10 bases from V and 3 from J, leaving 14 bases between them. The CDR3 has 13 amino acids. Per the germline V gene, CDR1 is MNHNS and CDR2 is SASEGT. The CDR3 sequence: CATTPGETDTQYF. The CDR3 DNA reads TGTGCCACCACCCCAGGGGAGACAGATACGCAGTATTTT.

This clone appeared once. The V and J genes are TRBV2 and TRBJ1-3; 7 bases agree with TRBD1. The trim removed 7 bases at V and 2 bases at J, leaving 8 bases unmatched. The CDR3 is 15 amino acids. From germline, CDR1 is SNHLY and CDR2 FYNNEI. CDR3 sequence (DNA): TGTGCCAGCAACCTAATGACAGGGCCTGGAAACACCATATATTTT. Its translation is CASNLMTGPGNTIYF.

CDR3 loop: CSVGQGTEAFF. The CDR3 nucleotides read TGCAGCGTTGGGCAGGGGACTGAAGCTTTCTTT. The genes are TRBV29-1 and TRBJ1-1; D might be TRBD1 (6 bases). This CDR3 has 11 residues. CDR1 SQVTM and CDR2 ANQGSEA come from the germline V gene. V was shortened by 4 bases and J by 5 bases, with 8 bases between the two germline ends.

A note on this clone: The sample holds other DNA sequences that translate to the same CDR3. The rearrangement joins TRBV2 to TRBJ1-4; D not certain. CDR3 length equals 11 residues. CDR1 and CDR2 (germline): SNHLY, FYNNEI. The V end was cut by 6 bases, the J end by 7 bases, with 6 bases between. The CDR3 reads CASSRGEKLFF. CDR3 DNA sequence: TGTGCCAGCAGCCGGGGTGAAAAACTGTTTTTT.

The chain couples TRBV6-5 to TRBJ1-2, with 7 bases matching TRBD1. The CDR3 contains 13 residues. Unmatched junction bases numbered 10, after V lost 11 bases and J lost 4 bases. Germline CDR1 and CDR2: MNHEY and SVGAGI. CDR3 nucleotide sequence: TGTGCCGTCAAGCAGGGGGTGGCCTATGGCTACACCTTC. Its translation: CAVKQGVAYGYTF.

V and J are TRBV6-1 and TRBJ1-2, with D perhaps matching TRBD1 (5 bases). Germline CDR1 and CDR2: MNHNS and SASEGT. The V gene lost 1 base and the J gene lost 7 bases, with 16 bases spanning the gap. The CDR3 runs to 15 residues. The CDR3 sequence is CASSEVATTAVGYTF. Here the CDR3 DNA reads TGTGCCAGCAGTGAAGTGGCCACGACAGCAGTTGGCTACACCTTC.

J is TRBJ1-5 and V is TRBV2, with D perhaps matching TRBD1 (5 bases). The CDR3 consists of 13 residues. V lost 5 bases and J 6 bases, leaving 11 bases between the germline ends. Germline CDR1 reads SNHLY; CDR2 reads FYNNEI. This chain's CDR3 is CASSSNRFQPQHF. The CDR3 coding sequence is TGTGCCAGCAGTTCGAACAGGTTTCAGCCCCAGCATTTT.

CDR3 residues: CASSEQGGNQPQHF. The CDR3 nucleotides are TGCGCCAGCAGTGAACAGGGGGGCAATCAGCCCCAGCATTTT. The rearrangement joins TRBV10-2 to TRBJ1-5; 8 bases align to TRBD1. The CDR3 consists of 14 residues. Germline CDR1 and CDR2: WSHSY and SAAADI. With 3 bases clipped from V and 2 bases from J, the junction kept 0 bases outside the gene matches.

The rearrangement joins TRBV6-6 to TRBJ2-2; tentatively, D is TRBD2 (7 bases). Trimming removed 2 bases at V and 4 bases at J, with 11 bases between. CDR1 is MNHNY, CDR2 SVGAGI, per germline (reference sequence). The CDR3 sequence is 15 residues long. The CDR3 loop is CASSYEGGGTGELFF. CDR3 DNA sequence: TGTGCCAGCAGTTACGAGGGGGGGGGCACCGGGGAGCTGTTTTTT.

The CDR3, as DNA: TGTGCCACCAGCGTAATAGCGGGGAACACCGGGGAGCTGTTTTTT. Translation gives CATSVIAGNTGELFF. The rearrangement links TRBV15 to TRBJ2-2; 7 positions agree with TRBD2. CDR3 length: 15 amino acids. Germline CDR1 LNHNV, CDR2 YYDKDF (reference sequence). The V gene end was trimmed by 5 bases and the J gene end by 1 base; junction bases not matched to a gene: 4. The whole variable domain, remainder taken from reference TRBV15 and TRBJ2-2, is DAMVIQNPRYQVTQFGKPVTLSCSQTLNHNVMYWYQQKSSQAPKLLFHYYDKDFNNEADTPDNFQSRRPNTSFCFLDIRSPGLGDTAMYLCATSVIAGNTGELFFGEGSRLTVL.

The V call is TRBV5-4, the J call TRBJ2-5; 12 positions agree with TRBD2. V gave up 3 bases and J gave up 5 bases; unmatched junction bases: 11. CDR3 length: 17 amino acids. The germline gives CDR1 SGHNT, CDR2 YYREEE (reference sequence). The chain's CDR3 is CASSSGASGGAGETQYF. The CDR3 DNA follows: TGTGCCAGCAGCTCGGGTGCTAGCGGGGGGGCCGGTGAGACCCAGTACTTC. Combining the CDR3 with reference TRBV5-4 and TRBJ2-5 gives the whole variable domain ETGVTQSPTHLIKTRGQQVTLRCSSQSGHNTVSWYQQALGQGPQFIFQYYREEENGRGNFPPRFSGLQFPNYSSELNVNALELDDSALYLCASSSGASGGAGETQYFGPGTRLLVL.

The chain uses TRBV29-1 and TRBJ1-5; D remains unclear. Germline loops: CDR1 SQVTM, CDR2 ANQGSEA. The CDR3 totals 14 residues. V was shortened by 4 bases and J by 0 bases, with 10 bases between the two germline ends. CDR3 amino acids: CSVAQSGSNQPQHF. The DNA for the CDR3 is TGCAGCGTTGCCCAGTCGGGTAGCAATCAGCCCCAGCATTTT. Full variable domain (remainder filled in from reference TRBV29-1 and TRBJ1-5): SAVISQKPSRDICQRGTSLTIQCQVDSQVTMMFWYRQQPGQSLTLIATANQGSEATYESGFVIDKFPISRPNLTFSTLTVSNMSPEDSSIYLCSVAQSGSNQPQHFGDGTRLSIL.

This chain uses TRBV10-3 with TRBJ2-3, with TRBD2 identical over 7 bases. The V gene end was trimmed by 5 bases and the J gene end by 3 bases; junction bases not matched to a gene: 8. CDR3 length equals 15 residues. Germline V CDR1 and CDR2: ENHRY, SYGVKD. Written as DNA, the CDR3 is TGTGCCATCAGTAAAGGACTAGGGGAGACAGATACGCAGTATTTT. Protein product: CAISKGLGETDTQYF.

The chain carries TRBV6-5 and TRBJ1-4, with 7 bases matching TRBD1. Germline V lookup: CDR1 MNHEY, CDR2 SVGAGI. Trimming at V came to 5 bases and at J to 7 bases, leaving 10 bases not matched to a gene. The CDR3 consists of 15 residues. The CDR3 DNA reads as TGTGCCAGCAGTGGCTCGAGGGACAGCGGTGAAAAACTGTTTTTT. It yields the protein CASSGSRDSGEKLFF.

The chain employs TRBV7-9 and TRBJ2-5; 12 bases map to TRBD1. Germline-derived CDR1 and CDR2 are SEHNR and FQNEAQ (reference sequence). CDR3 length: 15 amino acids. J was trimmed by 5 bases and V by 8 bases; bases with no gene match: 9. The CDR3 nucleotides read TGTGCCAGCGCTCCGGGACAGGGGGCTCAGGAGACCCAGTACTTC. It encodes CASAPGQGAQETQYF. Full variable domain (rest looked up from reference TRBV7-9 and TRBJ2-5): DTGVSQNPRHKITKRGQNVTFRCDPISEHNRLYWYRQTLGQGPEFLTYFQNEAQLEKSRLLSDRFSAERPKGSFSTLEIQRTEQGDSAMYLCASAPGQGAQETQYFGPGTRLLVL.

This rearrangement joins TRBV9 to TRBJ2-3; TRBD2 matches at 8 bases. Looked up from germline, CDR1 is SGDLS and CDR2 is YYNGEE. Germline trimming cut 4 bases from V and 2 bases from J; bases unmatched to any gene: 12. The CDR3 has 17 residues. The CDR3 protein is CASSPPSLAALTDTQYF. The CDR3 DNA follows: TGTGCCAGCAGCCCTCCCTCACTAGCGGCCCTCACAGATACGCAGTATTTT. Filled out from reference TRBV9 and TRBJ2-3, the complete variable domain reads DSGVTQTPKHLITATGQRVTLRCSPRSGDLSVYWYQQSLDQGLQFLIQYYNGEERAKGNILERFSAQQFPDLHSELNLSSLELGDSALYFCASSPPSLAALTDTQYFGPGTRLTVL.

The chain links TRBV27 to TRBJ2-1, with D unresolved. The CDR3 runs 13 residues. The V gene's germline CDR1 is MNHEY and CDR2 SMNVEV (reference sequence). Between the trimmed V and J ends, which lost 6 bases and 3 bases, there was a span of 9 bases. The CDR3 here is CASSAGSYNEQFF. Written as DNA, the CDR3 is TGTGCCAGCAGCGCTGGCAGCTACAATGAGCAGTTCTTC.

CDR3 loop: CASSLYSRDSQKLFF. The CDR3 nucleotides are TGTGCCAGCAGTCTCTATTCCCGGGACAGTCAAAAACTGTTTTTT. V is TRBV28 and J is TRBJ1-4; 7 bases are a match to TRBD1. The V and J ends lost 5 bases and 9 bases, in that order; junction bases with no gene match: 12. CDR3 length: 15 residues. Germline V gene lookup returns CDR1 MDHEN and CDR2 SYDVKM.

The rearrangement uses TRBV28 and TRBJ2-7; 13 bases are a match to TRBD2. Trimming at V came to 3 bases and at J to 3 bases, leaving 2 bases not matched to a gene. The length of the CDR3 is 15 residues. Germline V lookup: CDR1 MDHEN, CDR2 SYDVKM. Written as DNA, the CDR3 is TGTGCCAGCAGTTTGGGACTAGCGGGGATCTACGAGCAGTACTTC. Translation: CASSLGLAGIYEQYF.

This sequence joins TRBV5-5 and TRBJ2-5; 10 nucleotides match TRBD2. The CDR3 loop spans 16 amino acids. Losses at the gene ends were 0 bases for V and 0 bases for J; bases not matched to a gene: 2. CDR1 and CDR2 (germline): SGHKS, YYEKEE (reference sequence). CDR3 amino acids: CASSLGLAGDQETQYF. The CDR3 nucleotides are TGTGCCAGCAGCTTGGGGCTAGCGGGGGACCAAGAGACCCAGTACTTC. Variable domain in full (rest from reference TRBV5-5 and TRBJ2-5): DAGVTQSPTHLIKTRGQQVTLRCSPISGHKSVSWYQQVLGQGPQFIFQYYEKEERGRGNFPDRFSARQFPNYSSELNVNALLLGDSALYLCASSLGLAGDQETQYFGPGTRLLVL.

The chain recombines TRBV7-8 with TRBJ1-1, with TRBD1 identical over 11 bases. The V and J ends lost 5 bases and 3 bases, in that order; junction bases with no gene match: 5. This CDR3 contains 15 residues. Germline values: CDR1 SGHVS, CDR2 FQNEAQ. CDR3 DNA: TGTGCCAGCAGCCCGAGGACAGGGGGCTACACTGAAGCTTTCTTT. Protein sequence: CASSPRTGGYTEAFF.

The chain joins TRBV29-1 to TRBJ2-3, with 7 bases fitting TRBD1. V shed 4 bases, J shed 4 bases, and the junction held 5 bases outside the gene matches. This CDR3 comprises 13 residues. Germline V gene lookup returns CDR1 SQVTM and CDR2 ANQGSEA. The CDR3 nucleotides are TGCAGCGTTGGACAGGGCCTGGCAGATACGCAGTATTTT. Its protein product is CSVGQGLADTQYF.